Shown below are 2 T cell receptor beta chains from a single sample sequenced in a study of T cells after yellow fever vaccination. A single record per CDR3 protein comes from TCRdb applying MiXCR to the 5' RACE reads. The data show some 99,000 distinct CDR3 sequences, around 5.8% seen once. The sequencing used CD8+ T cells sorted from PBMCs, collected 10 days after the yellow fever booster vaccination. The origin of the receptors is a man aged 18 to 30 who received the YFV17D yellow fever vaccine.

V usage is TRBV27 and J usage is TRBJ2-1; 8 bases align to TRBD2. CDR1 is MNHEY and CDR2 is SMNVEV in the germline V gene (reference sequence). This CDR3 has 14 amino acids. V lost 3 bases and J lost 8; bases outside the gene matches: 6. CDR3 region: CASSLGTSEDEQFF. DNA for the CDR3: TGTGCCAGCAGTTTGGGGACTAGTGAGGATGAGCAGTTCTTC.

The chain employs TRBV7-2 and TRBJ2-1; D gene unclear. V was pared by 3 bases and J by 6 bases, with 3 bases between. The CDR3 is made up of 11 amino acids. Germline V gene data show CDR1 as SGHTA and CDR2 as FQGNSA. As DNA, the CDR3 is TGTGCCAGCAGCTTCCCCAATGAGCAGTTCTTC. This translates into CASSFPNEQFF.